At least ten counts were recorded for the clone carrying this T cell receptor (beta chain). Time point of the sample: sample taken at primary tumor resection. Trimming stripped 5 bases from V and 2 bases from J, with 5 bases between. The CDR3 covers 12 residues. Germline V lookup: CDR1 SGHTA, CDR2 FQGNSA. The sample is drawn from a study of spatial heterogeneity in lung cancer. Study-wide context: Fewer alpha-chain than beta-chain sequences were consistently detected. An average of more than ten raw reads was observed per unique TCR and UMI combination.

One entry per CDR3 protein, called by TCRdb with MiXCR from the 5' RACE reads. The sample has roughly 2,800 distinct CDR3 sequences, almost 8% seen once. The rearrangement joins TRBV7-2 to TRBJ2-3; no firm D call. This receptor was taken from a male donor with early-stage non-small cell lung cancer. The source material was normal lung tissue next to the tumor, sampled at surgery. The DNA for the CDR3 is TGTGCCAGCAGCGGTTACACAGATACGCAGTATTTT. Its protein is CASSGYTDTQYF. Full variable domain (outside the CDR3, taken from reference TRBV7-2 and TRBJ2-3): GAGVSQSPSNKVTEKGKDVELRCDPISGHTALYWYRQSLGQGLEFLIYFQGNSAPDKSGLPSDRFSAERTGGSVSTLTIQRTQQEDSAVYLCASSGYTDTQYFGPGTRLTVL.